The rows below give T cell receptor beta chains drawn from one sample of a study of blood T cell repertoires in COVID-19. Sequenced by immunoSEQ multiplex PCR; TCRdb stores in-frame clones only, minus some. The sample lists around 320,000 clones, 88% seen once, with 6.9% in the top ten. The specimen sequenced was peripheral blood. The receptors originated from a woman aged 30 to 39 who had recovered from COVID-19. CDR3s include the opening cysteine and the closing phenylalanine or tryptophan. The D gene is left open where the match is weak. Clone size is given for some rows only: seen once, a few or many times, or a class if the clone is expanded.

clone_size,d_call,j_call,v_call,cdr3_nt,cdr3_aa
-,-,TRBJ1-1,TRBV5-1,TGCGCCAGCAGCTCCGGACAGATGAACACTGAAGCTTTCTTT,CASSSGQMNTEAFF
-,TRBD1,TRBJ2-2,TRBV9,TGTGCCAGCAGCCAGGGACAGAGCACCGGGGAGCTGTTTTTT,CASSQGQSTGELFF
-,TRBD2,TRBJ2-1,TRBV3-1/TRBV3-2,TGTGCCAGCAGCCCGGGACTAGCGGGAATAGGTGAGCAGTTCTTC,CASSPGLAGIGEQFF
once,-,TRBJ2-7,TRBV28,TGTGCCAGCATCACGGGATACGAGCAGTACTTC,CASITGYEQYF
-,TRBD2,TRBJ2-3,TRBV29-1,TGCAGCGTTGAAGGGACTAGCGGGGGGAGCACAGATACGCAGTATTTT,CSVEGTSGGSTDTQYF
-,-,TRBJ2-7,TRBV2,TGTGCCAGTTCCAGGGGCGAGCAGTACTTC,CASSRGEQYF
few,TRBD1,TRBJ1-3,TRBV5-1,TGCGCCAGCAGCTGGACAGGGTCTGGAAACACCATATATTTT,CASSWTGSGNTIYF
-,-,TRBJ1-2,TRBV6-5,TGTGCCAGCCGAAACCGGGACAACGGCTACACCTTC,CASRNRDNGYTF
-,-,TRBJ1-2,TRBV12-3/TRBV12-4,TGTGCCAGCAGCACCAGGGGCGGCTATGGCTACACCTTC,CASSTRGGYGYTF
few,TRBD2,TRBJ2-7,TRBV9,TGTGCCAGCAGCGAGAGTAGCGGGAGCTCCTACGAGCAGTACTTC,CASSESSGSSYEQYF
-,-,TRBJ1-5,TRBV2,TGTGCCAGCAGTGGACAGGTGATCAATCAGCCCCAGCATTTT,CASSGQVINQPQHF
-,TRBD1,TRBJ1-5,TRBV18,TGTGCCAGCTCAGACGGGACAGGGGGTGGGGGCAATCAGCCCCAGCATTTT,CASSDGTGGGGNQPQHF
-,-,TRBJ1-2,TRBV16,TGTGCCAGCAGCCATCGGCGGGAGGGAAACTATGGCTACACCTTC,CASSHRREGNYGYTF
-,TRBD1,TRBJ2-5,TRBV6-5,TGTGCCAGCAGTCGGGACAGGGGGCGTATGGCCCAGTACTTC,CASSRDRGRMAQYF
-,-,TRBJ2-7,TRBV25-1,TGTGCCAGCAGTGAATTTGGACAGAGGTACGAGCAGTACTTC,CASSEFGQRYEQYF
once,-,TRBJ2-3,TRBV7-9,TGTGCCAGCAGCTTAGCGGCTAGGACCCGGACAACAGATACGCAGTATTTT,CASSLAARTRTTDTQYF
-,-,TRBJ2-3,TRBV9,TGTGCCAGCAGCGTAGGCACCGGAGCAGATACGCAGTATTTT,CASSVGTGADTQYF
-,-,TRBJ1-6,TRBV30,TGTGCCTGGAGCAGGGAAAGTGGGAATTCACCCCTCCACTTT,CAWSRESGNSPLHF
-,-,TRBJ1-4,TRBV3-1/TRBV3-2,TGTGCCAGCAGCCAGGGCGGGACGGCGAATGAAAAACTGTTTTTT,CASSQGGTANEKLFF
-,-,TRBJ2-3,TRBV14,TGTGCCAGCAGCCAAGAAGGTGGGGGGGCCGTTGATACGCAGTATTTT,CASSQEGGGAVDTQYF
-,TRBD1,TRBJ2-6,TRBV29-1,TGCAGCGTCTCAGACAGGGGTTTAGCTGGGGCCAACGTCCTGACTTTC,CSVSDRGLAGANVLTF
many,-,TRBJ2-7,TRBV7-3,TGTGCCAGCAGCTTGGACCGGGGCGAGCAGTACTTC,CASSLDRGEQYF
-,-,TRBJ1-2,TRBV7-9,TGTGCCAGCAGCTTAGGCTCGGGGGACGGCTACACCTTC,CASSLGSGDGYTF
-,TRBD2,TRBJ2-2,TRBV13,TGTGCCAGCAGCACCCTAGCGGGGGTGGACACCGGGGAGCTGTTTTTT,CASSTLAGVDTGELFF
-,-,TRBJ1-3,TRBV13,TGTGCCAGCAGCTTCTCTACCGTGGGAAACACCATATATTTT,CASSFSTVGNTIYF
-,-,TRBJ2-4,TRBV30,TGTGCCTGGAGTGTACCTGGAGTTTCCAAAAACATTCAGTACTTC,CAWSVPGVSKNIQYF
-,-,TRBJ1-6,TRBV19,TGTGCCAGTAGTCCCCGGGGCCTGGGGGCTAATTCACCCCTCCACTTT,CASSPRGLGANSPLHF
-,TRBD2,TRBJ2-7,TRBV11-2,TGTGCCAGCAGCATAACCGGGACTACCTACGAGCAGTACTTC,CASSITGTTYEQYF
-,TRBD1,TRBJ2-7,TRBV7-2,TGTGCCAGCAGCTTAGCGTACAGGGGCTACGAGCAGTACTTC,CASSLAYRGYEQYF
-,-,TRBJ1-1,TRBV9,TGTGCCAGCAGCGATAGGGGCGGGAACACTGAAGCTTTCTTT,CASSDRGGNTEAFF
-,TRBD1,TRBJ1-5,TRBV19,TGTGCCAGTAGTCGGACAGGGGGCACGAGCAATCAGCCCCAGCATTTT,CASSRTGGTSNQPQHF
-,-,TRBJ1-1,TRBV5-1,TGCGCCAGCAGCCGTAAGACAGGACAGAACACTGAAGCTTTCTTT,CASSRKTGQNTEAFF
-,-,TRBJ1-3,TRBV5-1,TGCGCCAGCAGCTTGGCAGGGCAGTACTCTGGAAACACCATATATTTT,CASSLAGQYSGNTIYF
-,TRBD1,TRBJ2-6,TRBV5-4,TGTGCCAGCACCTCGGGGCAGGGGGCGCTAGGGGCCAACGTCCTGACTTTC,CASTSGQGALGANVLTF
many,-,TRBJ2-2,TRBV29-1,TGCAGCGTTGAGGGCCTTTATACCAACACCGGGGAGCTGTTTTTT,CSVEGLYTNTGELFF
few,-,TRBJ2-2,TRBV19,TGTGCCAGCGAGAGGGGACACACTACCACCGGGGAGCTGTTTTTT,CASERGHTTTGELFF
-,TRBD1,TRBJ2-1,TRBV5-1,TGCGCCAGCAGCCTCGAGGGCCAAAACCGGGACAGGGGGATCCATTCCTACAATGAGCAGTTCTTC,CASSLEGQNRDRGIHSYNEQFF
-,-,TRBJ1-2,TRBV6-2/TRBV6-3,TGTGCCAGCAGTTACTCGACGGCCGGGAGTAGCTATGGCTACACCTTC,CASSYSTAGSSYGYTF
-,-,TRBJ1-6,TRBV7-2,TGTGCCAGCAGCCCCCGACGGAGTTCCAATTCACCCCTCCACTTT,CASSPRRSSNSPLHF
-,-,TRBJ2-2,TRBV3-1/TRBV3-2,TGTGCCAGCAGCCCTCACCCGTCCAGGGATTTCGCCGGGGAGCTGTTTTTT,CASSPHPSRDFAGELFF
-,-,TRBJ1-5,TRBV7-8,TGTGCCAGCAGCTCTAGATTGAATCAGCCCCAGCATTTT,CASSSRLNQPQHF
-,-,TRBJ2-1,TRBV6-1,TGTGCCAGCAGTGAAGCAAGACTCAATGAGCAGTTCTTC,CASSEARLNEQFF
once,-,TRBJ2-5,TRBV9,TGTGCCAGCAGCGTAGGACAGAAACAAGAGACCCAGTACTTC,CASSVGQKQETQYF
-,-,TRBJ1-2,TRBV5-4,TGTGCCAGCAGCTTTCTGTCACAGGCTCCGGACTATGGCTACACCTTC,CASSFLSQAPDYGYTF
-,TRBD1,TRBJ1-2,TRBV6-1,TGTGCCAGCAGTGAAACGTGGGGACAGTCGTATGGCTACACCTTC,CASSETWGQSYGYTF
-,TRBD2,TRBJ2-3,TRBV13,TGTGCCAGCAGCTCCCGACTGGGCGGGGGGGCCGTCACAGATACGCAGTATTTT,CASSSRLGGGAVTDTQYF
-,-,TRBJ2-5,TRBV9,TGTGCCAGCAGCCCCTGGAGCCAAGAGACCCAGTACTTC,CASSPWSQETQYF
-,TRBD2,TRBJ2-3,TRBV7-2,TGTGCCAGCAGCTCCTCGACCCTAGCGGGGGGCACAGATACGCAGTATTTT,CASSSSTLAGGTDTQYF
-,TRBD1,TRBJ1-2,TRBV27,TGTGCCAGCAGTAGAGACAGGGTTGGCTACACCTTC,CASSRDRVGYTF
-,-,TRBJ1-2,TRBV9,TGTGCCAGCAGCGTAGTAAAGGACAGATTTAACTATGGCTACACCTTC,CASSVVKDRFNYGYTF
-,-,TRBJ2-3,TRBV28,TGTGCCAGCAGTTTTAACCGCGGACAGAGCACAGATACGCAGTATTTT,CASSFNRGQSTDTQYF
-,-,TRBJ1-3,TRBV28,TGTGCCAGCAGTTTACCTGGCTCAGGAAACACCATATATTTT,CASSLPGSGNTIYF
-,-,TRBJ2-1,TRBV6-5,TGTGCCAGCAGTCCGGGGGTCTTAATTTACAATGAGCAGTTCTTC,CASSPGVLIYNEQFF
-,-,TRBJ1-4,TRBV5-4,TGTGCCAGCAGCGGGGAGGGTATAAAACTGTTTTTT,CASSGEGIKLFF